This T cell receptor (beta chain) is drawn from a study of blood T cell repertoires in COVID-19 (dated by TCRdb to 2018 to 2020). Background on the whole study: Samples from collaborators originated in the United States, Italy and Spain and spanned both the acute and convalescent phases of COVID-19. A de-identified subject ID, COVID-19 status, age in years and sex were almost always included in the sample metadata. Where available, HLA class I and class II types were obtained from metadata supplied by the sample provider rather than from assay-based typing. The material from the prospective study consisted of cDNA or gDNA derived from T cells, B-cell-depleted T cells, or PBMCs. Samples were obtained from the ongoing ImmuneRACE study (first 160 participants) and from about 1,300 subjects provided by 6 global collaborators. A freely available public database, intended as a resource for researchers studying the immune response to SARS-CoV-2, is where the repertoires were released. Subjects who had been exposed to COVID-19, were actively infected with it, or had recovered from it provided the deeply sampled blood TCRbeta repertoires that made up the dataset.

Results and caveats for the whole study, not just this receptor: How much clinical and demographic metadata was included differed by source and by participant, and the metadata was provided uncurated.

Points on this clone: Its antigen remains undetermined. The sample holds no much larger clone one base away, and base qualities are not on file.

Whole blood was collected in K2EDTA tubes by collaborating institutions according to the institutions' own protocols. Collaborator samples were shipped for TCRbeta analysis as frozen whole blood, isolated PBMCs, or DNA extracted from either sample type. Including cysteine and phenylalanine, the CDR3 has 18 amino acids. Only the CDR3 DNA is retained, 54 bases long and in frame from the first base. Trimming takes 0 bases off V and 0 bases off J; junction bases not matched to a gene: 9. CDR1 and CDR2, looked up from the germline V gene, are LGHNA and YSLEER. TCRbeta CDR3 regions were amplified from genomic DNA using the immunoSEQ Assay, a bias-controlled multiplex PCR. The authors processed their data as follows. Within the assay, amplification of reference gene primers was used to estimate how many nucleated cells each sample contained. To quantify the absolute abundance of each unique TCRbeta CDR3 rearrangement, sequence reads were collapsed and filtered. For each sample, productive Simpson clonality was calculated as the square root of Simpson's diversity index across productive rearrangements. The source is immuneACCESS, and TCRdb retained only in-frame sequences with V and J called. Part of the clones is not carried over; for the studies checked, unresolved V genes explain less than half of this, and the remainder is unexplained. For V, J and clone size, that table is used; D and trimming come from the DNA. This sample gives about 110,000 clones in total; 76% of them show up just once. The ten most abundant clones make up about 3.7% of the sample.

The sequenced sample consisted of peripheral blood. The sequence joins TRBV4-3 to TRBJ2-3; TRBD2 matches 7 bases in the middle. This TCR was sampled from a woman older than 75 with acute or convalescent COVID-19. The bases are TGCGCCAGCAGCCAAGATTTTGGACTAGGGACTAGCACAGATACGCAGTATTTT. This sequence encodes CASSQDFGLGTSTDTQYF.